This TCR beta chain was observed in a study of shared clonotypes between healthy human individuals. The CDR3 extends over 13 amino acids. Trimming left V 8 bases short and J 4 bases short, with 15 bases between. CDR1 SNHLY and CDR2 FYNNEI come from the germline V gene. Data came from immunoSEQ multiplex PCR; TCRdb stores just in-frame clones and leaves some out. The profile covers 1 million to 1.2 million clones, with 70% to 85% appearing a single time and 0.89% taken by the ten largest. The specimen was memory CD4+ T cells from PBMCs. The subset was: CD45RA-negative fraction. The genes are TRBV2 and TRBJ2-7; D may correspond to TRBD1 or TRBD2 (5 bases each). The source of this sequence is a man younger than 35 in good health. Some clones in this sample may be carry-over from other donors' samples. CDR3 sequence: CASGLTVPYEQYF. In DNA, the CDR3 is TGTGCCAGCGGACTGACAGTTCCTTACGAGCAGTACTTC.